These 30 T cell receptor beta chains came from one sample sequenced in a study of memory CD4+ T cells and cytomegalovirus serostatus. The sort gate was single viable CD3+CD4+CD8-CD45RO+ cells for memory CD4+ T cells. Profiling relied on immunoSEQ multiplex PCR, and the TCRdb table lists in-frame clones only, not all of them. The table has around 62,000 clones, about 70% seen once; the top ten hold about 4.3%. Sequenced sample: memory CD4+ T cells from blood. The source of these receptors is an adult in good health and CMV-seropositive.

V is TRBV18 and J is TRBJ2-5; TRBD1 matches at 9 bases. The J segment lost 2 bases and the V segment lost 5 bases, leaving 6 bases of the junction unmatched. Germline lookup yields CDR1 KGHSH and CDR2 LQKENI. The CDR3 extends over 15 amino acids. The CDR3 sequence is CASSRGQGGQETQYF. CDR3 coding DNA: TGTGCCAGCTCAAGGGGACAGGGAGGACAAGAGACCCAGTACTTC. The full variable domain, in which reference TRBV18 and TRBJ2-5 provide the parts outside the CDR3, is NAGVMQNPRHLVRRRGQEARLRCSPMKGHSHVYWYRQLPEEGLKFMVYLQKENIIDESGMPKERFSAEFPKEGPSILRIQQVVRGDSAAYFCASSRGQGGQETQYFGPGTRLLVL.

V is TRBV5-6 and J is TRBJ1-1; D is unclear. CDR1 and CDR2 (germline): SGHDT, YYEEEE. The CDR3 totals 16 residues. V gave up 4 bases and J gave up 0 bases, with 16 bases separating them. The CDR3 reads CASSRNHWPMNTEAFF. The CDR3 coding sequence is TGTGCCAGCAGCCGTAACCACTGGCCTATGAACACTGAAGCTTTCTTT.

V is TRBV4-3 and J is TRBJ2-1; 8 bases agree with TRBD2. V lost 4 bases and J lost 4; bases outside the gene matches: 9. The CDR3 has 16 amino acids. Germline CDR1 is LGHNA and CDR2 is YSLEER. CDR3 bases: TGCGCCAGCAGCCGGGTCGGGGGGGAGGGTTACAATGAGCAGTTCTTC. Translated: CASSRVGGEGYNEQFF.

The chain is built from TRBV19 and TRBJ2-3; possibly TRBD1 or TRBD2 for D (5 bases each). CDR1 is LNHDA, CDR2 SQIVND, per germline (reference sequence). The CDR3 is made up of 15 amino acids. Trimming left V 4 bases short and J 0 bases short, with 11 bases between. CDR3 sequence reads: CASSRDLPSTDTQYF. Here the CDR3 DNA reads TGTGCCAGTAGTAGGGACCTACCTAGCACAGATACGCAGTATTTT. The complete variable domain, with remaining parts taken from reference TRBV19 and TRBJ2-3, reads DGGITQSPKYLFRKEGQNVTLSCEQNLNHDAMYWYRQDPGQGLRLIYYSQIVNDFQKGDIAEGYSVSREKKESFPLTVTSAQKNPTAFYLCASSRDLPSTDTQYFGPGTRLTVL.

The chain carries TRBV5-1 and TRBJ1-1; D is possibly TRBD1 (5 bases). Trimming took 0 bases from V and 3 from J, leaving 12 bases between them. Germline V gene sequence: CDR1 SGHRS, CDR2 YFSETQ. The CDR3 runs to 15 residues. CDR3 loop: CASSLEGRDDTEAFF. CDR3 coding DNA: TGCGCCAGCAGCTTGGAGGGGCGGGACGACACTGAAGCTTTCTTT.

This clone was seen a few times. V usage is TRBV2 and J usage is TRBJ2-5; D possibly corresponds to TRBD2 (5 bases). The CDR3 is made up of 13 amino acids. Germline V gene lookup returns CDR1 SNHLY and CDR2 FYNNEI. Trimming removed 2 bases at V and 5 bases at J, with 9 bases between. CDR3: CASSEFSVETQYF. CDR3 DNA sequence: TGTGCCAGCAGTGAATTTAGCGTTGAGACCCAGTACTTC.

This chain's CDR3 is CASSPGTGAYGYTF. As DNA, the CDR3 is TGTGCCAGCAGTCCCGGGACAGGGGCCTATGGCTACACCTTC. The rearrangement uses TRBV28 and TRBJ1-2, with 10 bases fitting TRBD1. This CDR3 contains 14 residues. The germline CDR1 and CDR2 sequences are MDHEN and SYDVKM. The V gene end was trimmed by 5 bases and the J gene end by 4 bases; junction bases not matched to a gene: 4.

The rearrangement joins TRBV7-9 to TRBJ2-5, with unresolved D. CDR3 size: 12 residues. The V end was cut by 5 bases, the J end by 7 bases, with 11 bases between. The germline V gene encodes CDR1 SEHNR and CDR2 FQNEAQ (reference sequence). Here the CDR3 reads CASSRQDGTQYF. In DNA form, the CDR3 reads TGTGCCAGCAGCCGCCAAGATGGGACCCAGTACTTC.

The V call is TRBV11-2, the J call TRBJ2-3, with D maybe TRBD1 (6 bases). This CDR3 has 15 amino acids. V was shortened by 0 bases and J by 2 bases, with 9 bases between the two germline ends. CDR1 and CDR2 (germline): SGHAT, FQNNGV. The CDR3 DNA sequence: TGTGCCAGCAGCTTAGATCCAGGGGACACAGATACGCAGTATTTT. Encoded protein: CASSLDPGDTDTQYF.

The J gene is TRBJ2-3, the V gene TRBV5-8, with D maybe TRBD2 (6 bases). V lost 3 bases and J lost 2, with 22 bases in between. CDR1 is SGHTS and CDR2 is YDEGEE in the germline V gene. This CDR3 has 18 residues. The CDR3 here is CASSSWTIAGTHTDTQYF. Written as DNA, the CDR3 is TGTGCCAGCAGCTCCTGGACTATTGCGGGGACCCACACAGATACGCAGTATTTT.

This chain uses TRBV7-3 with TRBJ2-1; D perhaps matches TRBD1 (5 bases). Trimming took 5 bases from V and 1 from J, leaving 18 bases between them. The CDR3 totals 17 residues. The germline gives CDR1 SGHTA, CDR2 FQGTGA. The CDR3 DNA follows: TGTGCCAGCAGCCTTAAGAGAAGCTCAGGGTCCTACAATGAGCAGTTCTTC. Translating it yields CASSLKRSSGSYNEQFF. The variable domain in full, with the rest retrieved from reference TRBV7-3 and TRBJ2-1, is GAGVSQTPSNKVTEKGKYVELRCDPISGHTALYWYRQSLGQGPEFLIYFQGTGAADDSGLPNDRFFAVRPEGSVSTLKIQRTERGDSAVYLCASSLKRSSGSYNEQFFGPGTRLTVL.

Sample share makes this clone medium-sized. This chain joins TRBV7-9 and TRBJ1-1, with D perhaps matching TRBD1 (6 bases). V was clipped by 5 bases and J by 3 bases, with 10 bases between them. The CDR3 is made up of 13 amino acids. CDR1 and CDR2 (germline): SEHNR, FQNEAQ (reference sequence). For the CDR3, the DNA is TGTGCCAGCAGCACACAGGGATACACTGAAGCTTTCTTT. It codes for CASSTQGYTEAFF. Using reference TRBV7-9 and TRBJ1-1 for the parts outside the CDR3, the full variable domain is DTGVSQNPRHKITKRGQNVTFRCDPISEHNRLYWYRQTLGQGPEFLTYFQNEAQLEKSRLLSDRFSAERPKGSFSTLEIQRTEQGDSAMYLCASSTQGYTEAFFGQGTRLTVV.

The chain recombines TRBV9 with TRBJ2-5, with 7 bases identical to TRBD2. The V and J ends lost 4 bases and 4 bases, in that order; junction bases with no gene match: 4. This CDR3 has 13 residues. Germline lookup yields CDR1 SGDLS and CDR2 YYNGEE. CDR3 protein: CASSLGLGETQYF. The CDR3 coding sequence is TGTGCCAGCAGCCTCGGACTAGGAGAGACCCAGTACTTC.

The chain has TRBV11-3 and TRBJ2-3; perhaps D is TRBD1 or TRBD2 (5 bases each). The CDR3 runs to 14 residues. Germline CDR1 and CDR2: SGHNT and YENEEA. V lost 5 bases and J lost 5, with 14 bases in between. The CDR3 sequence: CASSAAGTQDTQYF. CDR3 DNA sequence: TGTGCCAGCAGCGCCGCCGGGACCCAAGATACGCAGTATTTT.

A single count supports this clone. The chain recombines TRBV28 with TRBJ2-5; no firm D call. The CDR3 consists of 13 residues. In germline, CDR1 is MDHEN, CDR2 SYDVKM. Trimming stripped 2 bases from V and 7 bases from J, with 11 bases between. Here the CDR3 DNA reads TGTGCCAGCAGTTTACAGCTTCGCGGGACCCAGTACTTC. This codes for CASSLQLRGTQYF.

The rearrangement joins TRBV30 to TRBJ1-5, with D possibly matching TRBD1 (5 bases). Germline V gene lookup returns CDR1 GTSNPN and CDR2 SVGIG (reference sequence). The CDR3 consists of 13 residues. The V gene lost 2 bases and the J gene lost 7 bases, with 12 bases spanning the gap. This CDR3 is CAWSMGVDQPQHF. The CDR3 bases are TGTGCCTGGAGTATGGGGGTTGACCAGCCCCAGCATTTT.

Of note for this clone: One end of the junction does not line up with germline, which may come from a read error. The chain recombines TRBV30 with TRBJ2-7, with D unclear. The CDR3 length is 11 residues. Germline lookup yields CDR1 GTSNPN and CDR2 SVGIG (reference sequence). CDR3 bases: TGTGCCTGGAGTGCTACCGCCCGCTCCGTATTC. This translates into CAWSATARSVF.

This sequence joins TRBV5-1 and TRBJ2-1; 8 nucleotides align to TRBD2. CDR1 SGHRS and CDR2 YFSETQ come from the germline V gene. With 3 bases clipped from V and 9 bases from J, the junction kept 14 bases outside the gene matches. The CDR3 spans 16 residues. CDR3 nucleotides: TGCGCCAGCAGCTCCCACATAGCGGGAAACATGCGTGAGCAGTTCTTC. The encoded protein is CASSSHIAGNMREQFF. The complete variable domain, with remaining parts taken from reference TRBV5-1 and TRBJ2-1, reads KAGVTQTPRYLIKTRGQQVTLSCSPISGHRSVSWYQQTPGQGLQFLFEYFSETQRNKGNFPGRFSGRQFSNSRSEMNVSTLELGDSALYLCASSSHIAGNMREQFFGPGTRLTVL.

The chain combines TRBV4-2 with TRBJ1-1; TRBD1 is a possible D gene (5 bases). V gave up 1 base and J gave up 2 bases, with 8 bases separating them. The CDR3 spans 14 residues. Germline CDR1 reads LGHNA; CDR2 reads YNFKEQ. This CDR3 is CASSQAGPNTEAFF. The CDR3 DNA sequence: TGTGCCAGCAGCCAAGCGGGGCCAAACACTGAAGCTTTCTTT.

This rearrangement joins TRBV5-4 to TRBJ1-2, with TRBD1 as a possible D gene (6 bases). This CDR3 is 14 amino acids long. CDR1 is SGHNT and CDR2 is YYREEE in the germline V gene (reference sequence). With 0 bases removed from V and 8 bases from J, the gap between germline ends came to 14 bases. The CDR3 nucleotides are TGTGCCAGCAGCTTGGAGGGATGGGGGGGCGGCTACACCTTC. Protein sequence: CASSLEGWGGGYTF.

The V call is TRBV6-6, the J call TRBJ1-1; maybe TRBD1 (5 bases). V lost 6 bases to trimming and J lost 0 bases, with 11 bases between them. There are 14 residues in the CDR3. Germline-derived CDR1 and CDR2 are MNHNY and SVGAGI (reference sequence). The CDR3 spells CASSLIGVNTEAFF. The CDR3 nucleotides read TGTGCCAGCAGCTTGATAGGGGTGAACACTGAAGCTTTCTTT.

This clone was observed a single time. The CDR3 nucleotides read TGTGCCAGCAGTTACACGACAGGGCTGTTGACTGAAGCTTTCTTT. This encodes CASSYTTGLLTEAFF. This chain connects TRBV2 to TRBJ1-1, with 7 bases matching TRBD1. V gave up 5 bases and J gave up 5 bases; unmatched junction bases: 11. From germline, CDR1 is SNHLY and CDR2 FYNNEI. The CDR3 has 15 amino acids.

The J gene is TRBJ1-4, the V gene TRBV2; tentative D call: TRBD1 (6 bases). With 8 bases removed from V and 4 bases from J, the gap between germline ends came to 14 bases. This CDR3 is 14 amino acids long. Germline V gene lookup returns CDR1 SNHLY and CDR2 FYNNEI. The DNA of the CDR3 is TGTGCCAGCCAGAGGGACAAGAATAATGAAAAACTGTTTTTT. Encoded protein: CASQRDKNNEKLFF.

V and J are TRBV7-2 and TRBJ2-3; perhaps TRBD2 as D (7 bases). CDR1 is SGHTA and CDR2 is FQGNSA in the germline V gene. The CDR3 totals 16 residues. The V and J ends lost 1 base and 5 bases respectively, with 16 bases between them. Written as DNA, the CDR3 is TGTGCCAGCAGCTTAGGTGGGGGGGCCAATGGAGATACGCAGTATTTT. This sequence encodes CASSLGGGANGDTQYF.

This chain connects TRBV5-6 to TRBJ1-3; perhaps TRBD1 as D (5 bases). CDR1 and CDR2 (germline): SGHDT, YYEEEE. The CDR3 length is 15 residues. The V end lost 6 bases, the J end lost 0 bases, and 13 bases lay between the germline ends. DNA for the CDR3: TGTGCCAGCAACGAGCGGGGCGGCTCTGGAAACACCATATATTTT. This translates into CASNERGGSGNTIYF.

The chain carries TRBV5-6 and TRBJ2-1; D gene ambiguous. The V gene's germline CDR1 is SGHDT and CDR2 YYEEEE. V shed 0 bases and J shed 1 base, with 8 bases lying between them. This CDR3 is 15 amino acids long. The CDR3 DNA is TGTGCCAGCAGCTTGGGCCAGCCTTCCTACAATGAGCAGTTCTTC. Its protein product is CASSLGQPSYNEQFF.

The V call is TRBV13, the J call TRBJ2-1; TRBD2 matches 7 bases. CDR1 and CDR2 (germline): PRHDT, FYEKMQ (reference sequence). Losses at the gene ends were 5 bases for V and 3 bases for J; bases not matched to a gene: 10. This CDR3 region has 16 residues. The chain's CDR3 is CASSPRRREVYNEQFF. CDR3 in DNA: TGTGCCAGCAGCCCCCGACGACGGGAGGTCTACAATGAGCAGTTCTTC.

The sample holds a few counts of this clone. The gene calls are TRBV6-6 and TRBJ1-4; D is unresolved. CDR3 length equals 13 residues. Trimming shortened V by 6 bases and J by 8 bases, and 13 bases separated the two germline ends. Germline V gene lookup returns CDR1 MNHNY and CDR2 SVGAGI (reference sequence). The CDR3 reads CASSTITGEKLFF. DNA for the CDR3: TGTGCCAGCAGCACCATTACTGGAGAAAAACTGTTTTTT.

This clone appeared a single time. The CDR3, as DNA: TGTGCCAGCAGCCCCTCTGCAGGAAGGCTCACAGATACGCAGTATTTT. Translated, it gives CASSPSAGRLTDTQYF. The chain couples TRBV7-9 to TRBJ2-3; no definite D call. This CDR3 is 16 amino acids long. V lost 5 bases to trimming and J lost 2 bases, with 17 bases between them. Germline loops: CDR1 SEHNR, CDR2 FQNEAQ (reference sequence).

The chain is built from TRBV4-1 and TRBJ2-2, with D possibly being TRBD2 (7 bases). In germline, CDR1 is MGHRA, CDR2 YSYEKL. The CDR3 has 18 amino acids. The V and J ends lost 4 bases and 5 bases respectively, with 23 bases between them. CDR3 DNA: TGCGCCAGCAGCCCCATAGGGGGGGTTGGACTGGATACCGGGGAGCTGTTTTTT. Protein sequence: CASSPIGGVGLDTGELFF.